The 28 T cell receptor beta chains given below trace back to one sample, sequenced in a study of beta chain features in type 1 diabetes. Study findings and constraints: People with Type 1 diabetes carried modestly yet significantly shorter TCRB CDR3s in all four CD4+ subsets.

These receptors lack a known antigen. Sequencing targeted expressed TCRB transcripts, as all isolated RNA had been reverse transcribed. Libraries were prepared by immunoSEQ multiplex PCR; TCRdb keeps only in-frame clonotypes and omits some of them. The table lists roughly 300,000 clones, about 13% of them singletons. Sequenced input: naive CD4+ T cells from blood. Every receptor here comes from a man aged 25-45 years with type 1 diabetes.

The chain is built from TRBV18 and TRBJ2-1; D is uncertain. Germline CDR1 KGHSH, CDR2 LQKENI. The CDR3 runs to 15 residues. Between the trimmed V and J ends, which lost 5 bases and 3 bases, there was a span of 14 bases. The CDR3 DNA is TGTGCCAGCTCATCCCAAAGCGCAGACTACAATGAGCAGTTCTTC. It is translated as CASSSQSADYNEQFF.

V is TRBV9 and J is TRBJ2-7; 8 bases map to TRBD1. Germline loops: CDR1 SGDLS, CDR2 YYNGEE. Germline trimming cut 0 bases from V and 6 bases from J; bases unmatched to any gene: 5. The CDR3 extends over 14 amino acids. The CDR3 DNA sequence: TGTGCCAGCAGCGTAGGAGGACAGGGATCCGAGCAGTACTTC. Encoded protein: CASSVGGQGSEQYF.

This CDR3 reads CASSETFGRGSGNTIYF. As DNA, the CDR3 is TGCGCCAGCAGCGAGACCTTTGGCCGAGGCTCTGGAAACACCATATATTTT. The chain has TRBV5-1 and TRBJ1-3, with D unresolved. Germline CDR1 reads SGHRS; CDR2 reads YFSETQ. The CDR3 totals 17 residues. V was clipped by 4 bases and J by 0 bases, with 17 bases between them.

This chain joins TRBV7-9 and TRBJ2-5, with D tentatively TRBD2 (6 bases). Trimming took 3 bases from V and 4 from J, leaving 9 bases between them. Germline V CDR1 and CDR2: SEHNR, FQNEAQ (reference sequence). This CDR3 contains 13 residues. CDR3 sequence: CASSFGGTETQYF. The DNA of the CDR3 is TGTGCCAGCAGCTTCGGGGGTACAGAGACCCAGTACTTC.

The CDR3 DNA reads TGTGCCAGCAGCCCCGTCAGGGGCAATCAGCCCCAGCATTTT. Protein sequence: CASSPVRGNQPQHF. V usage is TRBV7-2 and J usage is TRBJ1-5; a possible D gene is TRBD1 (5 bases). This CDR3 has 14 amino acids. Germline V gene data show CDR1 as SGHTA and CDR2 as FQGNSA. The ends were cut back, 5 bases at V and 2 bases at J, with 10 bases in the middle.

The chain is built from TRBV7-9 and TRBJ2-1, with 8 bases fitting TRBD2. V was pared by 2 bases and J by 8 bases, with 11 bases of the junction left unmatched. The CDR3 contains 16 residues. The V gene's germline CDR1 is SEHNR and CDR2 FQNEAQ (reference sequence). Here the CDR3 reads CASSLSGRALEHEQFF. The CDR3 DNA is TGTGCCAGCAGCTTATCCGGGAGGGCCTTGGAACATGAGCAGTTCTTC.

The chain recombines TRBV5-1 with TRBJ2-7; 13 nucleotides match TRBD2. The CDR3 loop spans 19 amino acids. Germline V gene lookup returns CDR1 SGHRS and CDR2 YFSETQ. V was pared by 2 bases and J by 0 bases, with 11 bases of the junction left unmatched. In nucleotides, the CDR3 is TGCGCCAGCAGCTTCCACGGACTAGCGGGAGATCTCAGCTCCTACGAGCAGTACTTC. Protein: CASSFHGLAGDLSSYEQYF. Full variable domain (rest looked up from reference TRBV5-1 and TRBJ2-7): KAGVTQTPRYLIKTRGQQVTLSCSPISGHRSVSWYQQTPGQGLQFLFEYFSETQRNKGNFPGRFSGRQFSNSRSEMNVSTLELGDSALYLCASSFHGLAGDLSSYEQYFGPGTRLTVT.

This clone showed up just a few times. The chain uses TRBV5-4 and TRBJ1-1; D is unclear. Trimming took off 4 bases at V and 2 bases at J, with 12 bases between the two ends. The CDR3 spans 14 residues. Germline lookup yields CDR1 SGHNT and CDR2 YYREEE (reference sequence). The CDR3 protein is CASSPGRGNTEAFF. The CDR3 DNA reads TGTGCCAGCAGCCCAGGACGGGGAAACACTGAAGCTTTCTTT.

The chain is built from TRBV5-4 and TRBJ2-1, with a possible D match to TRBD2 (6 bases). Trimming pared 0 bases from V and 5 bases from J, leaving 12 bases between. The CDR3 loop spans 15 amino acids. Germline V gene data show CDR1 as SGHNT and CDR2 as YYREEE (reference sequence). CDR3 sequence: CASSLVAGTNNEQFF. The CDR3 DNA follows: TGTGCCAGCAGCTTGGTTGCGGGGACCAACAATGAGCAGTTCTTC.

This chain links TRBV27 with TRBJ2-2; D not resolved. Germline CDR1 reads MNHEY; CDR2 reads SMNVEV (reference sequence). Trimming took 3 bases from V and 7 from J, leaving 3 bases between them. This CDR3 contains 11 residues. CDR3 DNA: TGTGCCAGCAGTTTTCTCGGGGAGCTGTTTTTT. Protein product: CASSFLGELFF.

V and J are TRBV19 and TRBJ2-5; TRBD1 matches at 9 bases. Per the germline V gene, CDR1 is LNHDA and CDR2 is SQIVND (reference sequence). J gave up 2 bases and V 5 bases, and 6 bases lay outside the gene matches. The CDR3 sequence is 15 residues long. CDR3 region: CASSGRDRAQETQYF. As DNA, the CDR3 is TGTGCCAGTAGTGGCCGGGACAGGGCACAAGAGACCCAGTACTTC.

Details on this clone: Distinct nucleotide sequences in the sample also encode this CDR3. The J gene is TRBJ2-5, the V gene TRBV18; TRBD2 agrees at 13 bases. The V gene end was trimmed by 3 bases and the J gene end by 2 bases; junction bases not matched to a gene: 0. CDR1 is KGHSH and CDR2 is LQKENI in the germline V gene. The CDR3 is 15 amino acids. CDR3 nucleotide sequence: TGTGCCAGCTCACCGGGACTAGCGGGGCAAGAGACCCAGTACTTC. Protein product: CASSPGLAGQETQYF.

This clone was recorded a few times. This chain joins TRBV15 and TRBJ2-1; perhaps TRBD1 as D (6 bases). The CDR3 runs to 13 residues. V was trimmed by 5 bases and J by 14 bases, leaving 19 bases between them. From germline, CDR1 is LNHNV and CDR2 YYDKDF (reference sequence). The CDR3 loop is CATSAPGDGTKFF. The CDR3 nucleotides are TGTGCCACCAGCGCCCCTGGGGATGGGACAAAGTTCTTC.

The V and J genes are TRBV6-1 and TRBJ2-6; TRBD2 is a possible D gene (5 bases). Trimming cost V 5 bases and J 2 bases, with 10 bases left between them. Germline loops: CDR1 MNHNS, CDR2 SASEGT. The CDR3 is made up of 15 amino acids. The CDR3 here is CASSLVEAGANVLTF. In DNA, the CDR3 is TGTGCCAGCAGTTTAGTGGAGGCTGGGGCCAACGTCCTGACTTTC.

In DNA form, the CDR3 reads TGTGCCAGCGGGACAGGGAGCAAGCAGCAGTACTTC. Amino acid sequence: CASGTGSKQQYF. The chain recombines TRBV28 with TRBJ2-7, with 9 bases fitting TRBD1. Germline CDR1 reads MDHEN; CDR2 reads SYDVKM. With 8 bases clipped from V and 8 bases from J, the junction kept 7 bases outside the gene matches. The CDR3 contains 12 residues.

In its sample, this clone was seen a few times. The CDR3 nucleotides read TGTGCCAGCAGCCCTTCCCCGGGACAGAGCACAGATACGCAGTATTTT. It specifies CASSPSPGQSTDTQYF. This sequence joins TRBV5-6 and TRBJ2-3; 7 bases agree with TRBD1. The CDR3 is 16 residues long. The V gene end was trimmed by 4 bases and the J gene end by 0 bases; junction bases not matched to a gene: 8. The germline CDR1 and CDR2 sequences are SGHDT and YYEEEE.

This clone was counted a few times. CDR3 sequence reads: CASSPLAQGNTGELFF. Written as DNA, the CDR3 is TGCGCCAGCAGCCCCTTGGCACAGGGGAACACCGGGGAGCTGTTTTTT. This chain links TRBV5-1 with TRBJ2-2, with D possibly TRBD1 on 6 matching bases. The CDR3 loop spans 16 amino acids. Trimming left V 4 bases short and J 1 base short, with 14 bases between. CDR1 and CDR2 from the germline V gene are SGHRS and YFSETQ. The entire variable domain, with the rest obtained from reference TRBV5-1 and TRBJ2-2, is as follows: KAGVTQTPRYLIKTRGQQVTLSCSPISGHRSVSWYQQTPGQGLQFLFEYFSETQRNKGNFPGRFSGRQFSNSRSEMNVSTLELGDSALYLCASSPLAQGNTGELFFGEGSRLTVL.

This clone appeared a few times. The chain has TRBV18 and TRBJ1-2; no firm D call. In germline, CDR1 is KGHSH, CDR2 LQKENI. The CDR3 spans 13 residues. V lost 7 bases, J lost 3 bases, and 12 bases lay in between. CDR3 in amino acids: CASLSSEDYGYTF. The DNA of the CDR3 is TGTGCCAGCTTATCAAGTGAGGACTATGGCTACACCTTC. Full variable domain (outside the CDR3, taken from reference TRBV18 and TRBJ1-2): NAGVMQNPRHLVRRRGQEARLRCSPMKGHSHVYWYRQLPEEGLKFMVYLQKENIIDESGMPKERFSAEFPKEGPSILRIQQVVRGDSAAYFCASLSSEDYGYTFGSGTRLTVV.

CDR3 sequence: CSVAQNTEAFF. The CDR3 DNA is TGCAGCGTTGCCCAGAACACTGAAGCTTTCTTT. The chain carries TRBV29-1 and TRBJ1-1; no reliable D call. CDR3 length: 11 residues. Trimming shortened V by 4 bases and J by 1 base, and 4 bases separated the two germline ends. CDR1 is SQVTM, CDR2 ANQGSEA, per germline.

This clone was seen only a few times. This chain links TRBV7-3 with TRBJ2-1; D uncertain. This CDR3 comprises 13 residues. The germline CDR1 and CDR2 sequences are SGHTA and FQGTGA. Trimming took off 5 bases at V and 5 bases at J, with 10 bases between the two ends. The CDR3 nucleotides read TGTGCCAGCAGCCGCCGGGTGGACAATGAGCAGTTCTTC. It is translated as CASSRRVDNEQFF.

The chain combines TRBV9 with TRBJ2-1; 8 bases agree with TRBD2. The ends lost 3 bases at V and 0 bases at J; junction bases unmatched: 5. Germline lookup yields CDR1 SGDLS and CDR2 YYNGEE. This CDR3 region has 16 residues. CDR3 DNA sequence: TGTGCCAGCAGCGGAGCGGGGGATAGCTCCTACAATGAGCAGTTCTTC. It specifies CASSGAGDSSYNEQFF.

This clone was picked up a small number of times. V is TRBV7-8 and J is TRBJ2-5; D remains ambiguous. V lost 1 base, J lost 0 bases, and 15 bases lay in between. The CDR3 runs 17 residues. CDR1 and CDR2 (germline): SGHVS, FQNEAQ. This chain's CDR3 is CASSLVSRRRNQETQYF. CDR3 nucleotides: TGTGCCAGCAGCTTAGTTAGTAGACGGAGAAACCAAGAGACCCAGTACTTC.

In DNA, the CDR3 is TGTGCCAGCAGCTTCGACAGCCCTAACACCGGGGAGCTGTTTTTT. Translating gives CASSFDSPNTGELFF. The chain is built from TRBV7-3 and TRBJ2-2; the D gene is possibly TRBD1 (5 bases). The germline V gene has CDR1 SGHTA and CDR2 FQGTGA. The CDR3 runs to 15 residues. The ends were cut back, 3 bases at V and 2 bases at J, with 10 bases in the middle.

This clone was counted between two and nine times. The chain couples TRBV6-5 to TRBJ2-1; 8 nucleotides agree with TRBD2. This CDR3 region has 14 residues. V gave up 10 bases and J gave up 5 bases; unmatched junction bases: 10. Germline loops: CDR1 MNHEY, CDR2 SVGAGI. CDR3 bases: TGTGCCACCCACGGGACTAGGGGGGACAATGAGCAGTTCTTC. Its translation: CATHGTRGDNEQFF.

This rearrangement joins TRBV19 to TRBJ2-7; a possible D gene is TRBD1 (5 bases). The CDR3 is 13 amino acids. Germline CDR1 and CDR2: LNHDA and SQIVND (reference sequence). V dropped 1 base and J dropped 5 bases, with 9 bases sitting between them. Written as DNA, the CDR3 is TGTGCCAGTAGTATAGTTTGGGGCAACGAGCAGTACTTC. The encoded protein is CASSIVWGNEQYF.

V usage is TRBV29-1 and J usage is TRBJ2-1; D may be TRBD1 (6 bases). There are 13 residues in the CDR3. Trimming took 6 bases from V and 0 from J, leaving 9 bases between them. In germline, CDR1 is SQVTM, CDR2 ANQGSEA. The DNA for the CDR3 is TGCAGCGTCACCAGGGGCTCCTACAATGAGCAGTTCTTC. Translating it yields CSVTRGSYNEQFF.

The chain joins TRBV29-1 to TRBJ1-1; TRBD1 is a possible D gene (6 bases). The germline V and J ends were trimmed by 6 bases and 1 base, with 15 bases remaining between them. CDR1 SQVTM and CDR2 ANQGSEA come from the germline V gene. CDR3 length: 14 amino acids. The DNA of the CDR3 is TGCAGCGTAACAACAGGGCTCGGGAACACTGAAGCTTTCTTT. It encodes CSVTTGLGNTEAFF.

This clone has more than one count but fewer than ten. This sequence joins TRBV18 and TRBJ2-1; tentative D call: TRBD2 (5 bases). The CDR3 contains 11 residues. Between the trimmed V and J ends, which lost 5 bases and 8 bases, there was a span of 7 bases. Germline CDR1 and CDR2: KGHSH and LQKENI. The DNA of the CDR3 is TGTGCCAGCTCAGGAGGAGATGAGCAGTTCTTC. Translation: CASSGGDEQFF.